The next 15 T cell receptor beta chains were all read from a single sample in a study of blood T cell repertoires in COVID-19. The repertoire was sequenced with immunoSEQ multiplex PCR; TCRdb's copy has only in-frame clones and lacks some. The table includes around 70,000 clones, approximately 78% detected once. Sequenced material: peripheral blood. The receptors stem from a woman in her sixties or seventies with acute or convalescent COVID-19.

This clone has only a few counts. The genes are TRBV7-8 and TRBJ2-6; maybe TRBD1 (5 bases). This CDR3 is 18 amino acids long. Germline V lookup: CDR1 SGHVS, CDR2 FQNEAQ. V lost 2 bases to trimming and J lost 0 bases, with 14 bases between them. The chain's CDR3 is CASSLLTVTFSGANVLTF. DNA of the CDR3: TGTGCCAGCAGCTTACTGACAGTGACCTTCTCTGGGGCCAACGTCCTGACTTTC.

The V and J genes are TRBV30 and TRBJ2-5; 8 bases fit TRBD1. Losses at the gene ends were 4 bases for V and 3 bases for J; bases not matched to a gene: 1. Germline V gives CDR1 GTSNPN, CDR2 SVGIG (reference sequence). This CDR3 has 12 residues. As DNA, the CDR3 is TGTGCCTGGACAGGGGGCGAAGAGACCCAGTACTTC. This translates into CAWTGGEETQYF.

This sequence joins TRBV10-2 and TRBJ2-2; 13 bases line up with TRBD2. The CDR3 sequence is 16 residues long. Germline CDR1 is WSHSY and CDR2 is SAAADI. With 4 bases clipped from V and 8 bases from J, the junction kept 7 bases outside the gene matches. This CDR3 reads CASSGTSGGASGELFF. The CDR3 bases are TGCGCCAGCAGTGGTACTAGCGGGGGGGCCTCGGGGGAGCTGTTTTTT.

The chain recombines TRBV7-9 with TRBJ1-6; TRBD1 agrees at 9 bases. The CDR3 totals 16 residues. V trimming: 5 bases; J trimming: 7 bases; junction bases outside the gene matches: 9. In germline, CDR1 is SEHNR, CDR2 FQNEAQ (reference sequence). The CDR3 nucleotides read TGTGCCAGCAGCCCCCCCGGACAGGGGACAAATTCACCCCTCCACTTT. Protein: CASSPPGQGTNSPLHF.

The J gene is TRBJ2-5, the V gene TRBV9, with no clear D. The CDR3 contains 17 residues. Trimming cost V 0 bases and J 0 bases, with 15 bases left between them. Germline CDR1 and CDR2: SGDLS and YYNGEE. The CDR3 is CASSVGHHQTYQETQYF. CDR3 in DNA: TGTGCCAGCAGCGTAGGACACCATCAAACGTACCAAGAGACCCAGTACTTC.

CDR3 loop: CASSVREGNTGELFF. The CDR3, as DNA: TGTGCCAGTAGTGTCCGAGAGGGTAACACCGGGGAGCTGTTTTTT. The rearrangement joins TRBV19 to TRBJ2-2; possibly TRBD2 for D (5 bases). This CDR3 contains 15 residues. In germline, CDR1 is LNHDA, CDR2 SQIVND (reference sequence). Trimming removed 5 bases at V and 2 bases at J, with 12 bases between.

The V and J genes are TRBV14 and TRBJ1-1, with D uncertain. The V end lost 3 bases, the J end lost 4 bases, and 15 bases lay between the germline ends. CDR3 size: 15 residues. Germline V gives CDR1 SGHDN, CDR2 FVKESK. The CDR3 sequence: CASSHLGRGGTEAFF. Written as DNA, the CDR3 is TGTGCCAGCAGCCATTTAGGACGGGGAGGCACTGAAGCTTTCTTT.

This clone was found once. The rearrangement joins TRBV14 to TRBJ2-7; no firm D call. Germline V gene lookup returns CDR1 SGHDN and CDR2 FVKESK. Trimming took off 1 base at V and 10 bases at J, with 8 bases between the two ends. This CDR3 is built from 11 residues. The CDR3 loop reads CASSQGQVQYF. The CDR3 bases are TGTGCCAGCAGCCAAGGGCAGGTCCAGTACTTC.

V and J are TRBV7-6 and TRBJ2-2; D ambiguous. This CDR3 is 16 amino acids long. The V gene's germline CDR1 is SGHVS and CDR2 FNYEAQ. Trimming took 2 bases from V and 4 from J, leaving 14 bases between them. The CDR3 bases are TGTGCCAGCAGCTTAAGTGCCACCCCGGGCACCGGGGAGCTGTTTTTT. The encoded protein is CASSLSATPGTGELFF.

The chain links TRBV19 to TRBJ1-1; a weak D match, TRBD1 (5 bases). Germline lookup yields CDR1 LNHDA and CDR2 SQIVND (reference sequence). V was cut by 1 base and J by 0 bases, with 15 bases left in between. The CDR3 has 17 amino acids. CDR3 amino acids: CASSIGGGLYMNTEAFF. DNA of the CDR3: TGTGCCAGTAGTATAGGGGGCGGACTATACATGAACACTGAAGCTTTCTTT.

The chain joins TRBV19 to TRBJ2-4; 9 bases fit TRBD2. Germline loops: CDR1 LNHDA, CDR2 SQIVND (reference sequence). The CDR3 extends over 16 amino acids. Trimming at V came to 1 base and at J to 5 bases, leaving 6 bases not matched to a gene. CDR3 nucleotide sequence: TGTGCCAGTAGTATAGGAACTAGCGGGTGGGAAAACATTCAGTACTTC. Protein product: CASSIGTSGWENIQYF.

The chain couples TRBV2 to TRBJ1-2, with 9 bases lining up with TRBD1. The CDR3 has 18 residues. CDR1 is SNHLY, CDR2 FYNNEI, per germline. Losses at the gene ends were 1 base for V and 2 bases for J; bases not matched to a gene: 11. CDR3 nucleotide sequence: TGTGCCAGCAGTGAAGAGGCTACAGGGGGCGTTAAAAACTATGGCTACACCTTC. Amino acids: CASSEEATGGVKNYGYTF.

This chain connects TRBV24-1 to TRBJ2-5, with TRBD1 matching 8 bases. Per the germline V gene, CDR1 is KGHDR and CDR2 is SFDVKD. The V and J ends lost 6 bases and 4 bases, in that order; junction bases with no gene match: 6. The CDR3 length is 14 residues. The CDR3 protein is CATSRTGSLETQYF. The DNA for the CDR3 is TGTGCCACCAGTAGGACAGGGTCTTTAGAGACCCAGTACTTC.

The CDR3, as DNA: TGCGCCAGCAGCTCGGATCCCGGGACAGGAAACTATGGCTACACCTTC. It is translated as CASSSDPGTGNYGYTF. The genes are TRBV5-1 and TRBJ1-2; 8 bases agree with TRBD1. The CDR3 spans 16 residues. Trimming cost V 3 bases and J 2 bases; bases outside gene matches: 9. Germline CDR1 and CDR2: SGHRS and YFSETQ.

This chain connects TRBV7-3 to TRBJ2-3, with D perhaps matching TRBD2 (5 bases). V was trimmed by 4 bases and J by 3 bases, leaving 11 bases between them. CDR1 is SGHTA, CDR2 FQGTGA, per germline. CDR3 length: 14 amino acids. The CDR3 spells CASSSGERTDTQYF. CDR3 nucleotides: TGTGCCAGCAGCTCCGGGGAACGGACAGATACGCAGTATTTT.